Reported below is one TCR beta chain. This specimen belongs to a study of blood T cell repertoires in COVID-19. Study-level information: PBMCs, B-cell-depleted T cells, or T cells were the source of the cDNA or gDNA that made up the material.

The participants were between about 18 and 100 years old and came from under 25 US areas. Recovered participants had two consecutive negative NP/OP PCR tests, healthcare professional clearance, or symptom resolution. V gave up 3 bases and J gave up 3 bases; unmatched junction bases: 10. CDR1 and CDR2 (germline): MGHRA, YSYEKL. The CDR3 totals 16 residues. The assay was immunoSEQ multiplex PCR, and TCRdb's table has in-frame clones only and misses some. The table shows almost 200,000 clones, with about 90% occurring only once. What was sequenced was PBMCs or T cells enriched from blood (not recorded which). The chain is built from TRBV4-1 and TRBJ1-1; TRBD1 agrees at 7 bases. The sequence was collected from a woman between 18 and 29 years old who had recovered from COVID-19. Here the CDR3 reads CASSHPTGRGDTEAFF. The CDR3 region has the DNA TGCGCCAGCAGCCACCCGACAGGGCGAGGGGACACTGAAGCTTTCTTT.